The 31 T cell receptor beta chains listed next were all sequenced from one sample in a study of cytomegalovirus exposure and HLA in healthy donors. This PCR relied on a set of 60 Vbeta primers and 13 Jbeta primers. The table came from immunoSEQ multiplex PCR; TCRdb's copy has only in-frame clones and leaves some out. This sample has 150,000 to 160,000 clones, with around 82% found just once. Sequencing was carried out using PBMCs. Receptor source: a middle-aged woman in good health and CMV-seropositive.

The chain joins TRBV18 to TRBJ1-1; the D gene is possibly TRBD1 (5 bases). Germline CDR1 and CDR2: KGHSH and LQKENI. V was clipped by 2 bases and J by 3 bases, with 13 bases between them. The CDR3 loop spans 15 amino acids. CDR3: CASSPKQAGHTEAFF. For the CDR3, the DNA is TGTGCCAGCTCACCAAAGCAGGCGGGGCACACTGAAGCTTTCTTT. Complete variable domain (other parts from reference TRBV18 and TRBJ1-1): NAGVMQNPRHLVRRRGQEARLRCSPMKGHSHVYWYRQLPEEGLKFMVYLQKENIIDESGMPKERFSAEFPKEGPSILRIQQVVRGDSAAYFCASSPKQAGHTEAFFGQGTRLTVV.

The rearrangement links TRBV29-1 to TRBJ2-1, with D uncertain. V was trimmed by 8 bases and J by 9 bases, leaving 8 bases between them. This CDR3 has 9 amino acids. Germline CDR1 reads SQVTM; CDR2 reads ANQGSEA. As DNA, the CDR3 is TGCAGCCTCTCCGGTGAGCAGTTCTTC. Amino acids: CSLSGEQFF.

This sequence joins TRBV7-8 and TRBJ2-3; tentatively, D is TRBD2 (5 bases). The CDR3 has 16 residues. V lost 4 bases and J lost 3, with 17 bases in between. Germline loops: CDR1 SGHVS, CDR2 FQNEAQ. The CDR3 is CASSSPLAPMTDTQYF. Written as DNA, the CDR3 is TGTGCCAGCAGCTCACCGCTAGCCCCGATGACAGATACGCAGTATTTT. The full variable domain, in which reference TRBV7-8 and TRBJ2-3 provide the parts outside the CDR3, is GAGVSQSPRYKVAKRGQDVALRCDPISGHVSLFWYQQALGQGPEFLTYFQNEAQLDKSGLPSDRFFAERPEGSVSTLKIQRTQQEDSAVYLCASSSPLAPMTDTQYFGPGTRLTVL.

The chain links TRBV5-8 to TRBJ1-2; TRBD1 matches at 9 bases. CDR1 SGHTS and CDR2 YDEGEE come from the germline V gene. Unmatched junction bases numbered 16, after V lost 4 bases and J lost 0 bases. The CDR3 runs 19 residues. CDR3: CASSPGTGSSVETNYGYTF. In DNA, the CDR3 is TGTGCCAGCAGCCCGGGGACAGGGTCCTCAGTGGAAACTAACTATGGCTACACCTTC.

Points on this clone: A read error may account for a junction end that differs from germline. V gene TRBV28 combines with J gene TRBJ2-5; 10 bases align to TRBD2. The CDR3 covers 18 residues. Germline CDR1 and CDR2: MDHEN and SYDVKM. The CDR3 loop reads CACSSLVPGSGRAETQYF. Written as DNA, the CDR3 is TGTGCCTGCAGTTCCCTTGTACCGGGAAGCGGGAGGGCAGAGACCCAGTACTTC.

The sample holds a few counts of this clone. The chain combines TRBV21-1 with TRBJ2-7; the D segment call TRBD2 is taken from the table without a DNA check. TRBV21-1 is a listed pseudogene. The CDR3 consists of 16 residues. This chain's CDR3 is CASSRSEREGPYEQYF. CDR3 nucleotides: TGTGCCAGCAGCCGAAGTGAGCGGGAGGGCCCCTACGAGCAGTACTTC.

This sequence joins TRBV10-3 and TRBJ1-1; 7 nucleotides match TRBD1. The germline V gene encodes CDR1 ENHRY and CDR2 SYGVKD. After removal of 6 bases from V and 2 bases from J, the junction contained 6 bases not matched to a gene. This CDR3 region has 14 residues. Here the CDR3 reads CAISQGQTNTEAFF. CDR3 nucleotide sequence: TGTGCCATCAGCCAGGGACAGACAAACACTGAAGCTTTCTTT.

The chain joins TRBV7-3 to TRBJ2-1; TRBD2 agrees at 8 bases. Germline V gene lookup returns CDR1 SGHTA and CDR2 FQGTGA. The CDR3 consists of 13 residues. The V gene end was trimmed by 5 bases and the J gene end by 4 bases; junction bases not matched to a gene: 1. The chain's CDR3 is CASSASGYNEQFF. DNA for the CDR3: TGTGCCAGCAGCGCTAGCGGGTACAATGAGCAGTTCTTC.

This chain joins TRBV9 and TRBJ1-1, with D possibly matching TRBD1 (5 bases). There are 16 residues in the CDR3. V lost 6 bases and J lost 0, with 18 bases in between. CDR1 SGDLS and CDR2 YYNGEE come from the germline V gene. This CDR3 reads CASTPRGHNMNTEAFF. In DNA form, the CDR3 reads TGTGCCAGCACCCCGAGAGGACATAACATGAACACTGAAGCTTTCTTT.

This chain links TRBV11-3 with TRBJ2-3; D is perhaps TRBD1 (5 bases). Per the germline V gene, CDR1 is SGHNT and CDR2 is YENEEA. The CDR3 runs to 13 residues. The V end was cut by 4 bases, the J end by 4 bases, with 9 bases between. CDR3 loop: CASSSLRADTQYF. Written as DNA, the CDR3 is TGTGCCAGCAGCTCCCTCAGGGCAGATACGCAGTATTTT.

The chain recombines TRBV19 with TRBJ1-3; 8 positions agree with TRBD1. Per the germline V gene, CDR1 is LNHDA and CDR2 is SQIVND (reference sequence). The CDR3 runs 16 residues. V lost 5 bases to trimming and J lost 2 bases; unmatched junction nucleotides: 8. The CDR3, as DNA: TGTGCCAGTAGTCTGATCGGGACAGGTCCTGGAAACACCATATATTTT. Its protein product is CASSLIGTGPGNTIYF. The variable domain in full, completed from reference TRBV19 and TRBJ1-3, reads DGGITQSPKYLFRKEGQNVTLSCEQNLNHDAMYWYRQDPGQGLRLIYYSQIVNDFQKGDIAEGYSVSREKKESFPLTVTSAQKNPTAFYLCASSLIGTGPGNTIYFGEGSWLTVV.

V is TRBV27 and J is TRBJ2-1; 10 bases are shared with TRBD2. The CDR3 runs to 15 residues. Per germline, CDR1 MNHEY and CDR2 SMNVEV (reference sequence). V lost 5 bases to trimming and J lost 4 bases; unmatched junction nucleotides: 5. In DNA, the CDR3 is TGTGCCAGCAGTCTAGGACTAGCGGAGTACAATGAGCAGTTCTTC. Translated, it gives CASSLGLAEYNEQFF.

The V gene is TRBV6-6, the J gene TRBJ1-1; 8 nucleotides match TRBD1. Germline V gives CDR1 MNHNY, CDR2 SVGAGI (reference sequence). The CDR3 runs 14 residues. V was pared by 5 bases and J by 1 base, with 3 bases of the junction left unmatched. DNA of the CDR3: TGTGCCAGCAGTGGACAGGGACGGAACACTGAAGCTTTCTTT. The encoded protein is CASSGQGRNTEAFF.

The chain carries TRBV5-4 and TRBJ2-7; 13 bases fit TRBD2. Per the germline V gene, CDR1 is SGHNT and CDR2 is YYREEE (reference sequence). Trimming cost V 3 bases and J 2 bases; bases outside gene matches: 2. CDR3 size: 15 residues. The chain's CDR3 is CASSSGLAGTYEQYF. The CDR3 DNA reads TGTGCCAGCAGCTCGGGACTAGCGGGGACCTACGAGCAGTACTTC. The whole variable domain, remainder taken from reference TRBV5-4 and TRBJ2-7, is ETGVTQSPTHLIKTRGQQVTLRCSSQSGHNTVSWYQQALGQGPQFIFQYYREEENGRGNFPPRFSGLQFPNYSSELNVNALELDDSALYLCASSSGLAGTYEQYFGPGTRLTVT.

The chain recombines TRBV30 with TRBJ2-3; 7 bases agree with TRBD2. Losses at the gene ends were 0 bases for V and 11 bases for J; bases not matched to a gene: 14. CDR3 length: 15 residues. Germline lookup yields CDR1 GTSNPN and CDR2 SVGIG (reference sequence). The CDR3 region is CAWSVSGTAAMGQYF. The CDR3 DNA is TGTGCCTGGAGTGTAAGCGGGACTGCCGCTATGGGGCAGTATTTT.

In this sample, this clone turned up a few times. Its ends do not fully match the called genes, so a read error is possible. The CDR3 sequence: CASSEGLASDF. CDR3 sequence (DNA): TGCGCCAGCAGTGAGGGACTAGCGTCGGACTTC. This chain uses TRBV10-2 with TRBJ2-7; 9 positions match TRBD2. Germline V gene data show CDR1 as WSHSY and CDR2 as SAAADI. CDR3 size: 11 residues.

V gene TRBV10-3 combines with J gene TRBJ1-4, with D hard to call. CDR1 is ENHRY, CDR2 SYGVKD, per germline. The CDR3 is made up of 17 amino acids. V was cut by 2 bases and J by 2 bases, with 15 bases left in between. The CDR3 DNA sequence: TGTGCCATCAGTGAGCGGGAAACTCAACGCACTAATGAAAAACTGTTTTTT. Amino acids: CAISERETQRTNEKLFF.

This clone appeared a single time. The rearrangement uses TRBV9 and TRBJ2-1, with D perhaps matching TRBD2 (6 bases). V was trimmed by 4 bases and J by 6 bases, leaving 14 bases between them. The CDR3 totals 14 residues. The germline V gene has CDR1 SGDLS and CDR2 YYNGEE. CDR3 nucleotide sequence: TGTGCCAGCAGCCTCGAGACTAGACCCAATGAGCAGTTCTTC. Translation gives CASSLETRPNEQFF.

This clone has only a few counts. The rearrangement uses TRBV29-1 and TRBJ1-1; D is unresolved. From germline, CDR1 is SQVTM and CDR2 ANQGSEA. The CDR3 is 10 residues long. V was cut by 7 bases and J by 6 bases, with 9 bases left in between. The CDR3 protein is CSATKAEAFF. CDR3 nucleotide sequence: TGCAGCGCAACTAAGGCTGAAGCTTTCTTT.

The table lists this clone with a few counts. The DNA for the CDR3 is TGTGCCAGCAGCCTTAAGGACAGGGGTGGTACTGAAGCTTTCTTT. Translating it yields CASSLKDRGGTEAFF. This chain links TRBV25-1 with TRBJ1-1; 9 bases fit TRBD1. The trim removed 6 bases at V and 5 bases at J, leaving 10 bases unmatched. Germline values: CDR1 MGHDK, CDR2 SYGVNS. This CDR3 comprises 15 residues.

In this sample, this clone turned up once. The gene calls are TRBV30 and TRBJ1-2; D perhaps matches TRBD1 (5 bases). Per germline, CDR1 GTSNPN and CDR2 SVGIG (reference sequence). CDR3 length equals 15 residues. V shed 5 bases and J shed 2 bases, with 18 bases lying between them. The CDR3 DNA follows: TGTGCCTGGGGGTCAGGGTCCAGTGGGAACTATGGCTACACCTTC. It translates to CAWGSGSSGNYGYTF.

The chain combines TRBV27 with TRBJ2-1; tentatively, D is TRBD2 (5 bases). The CDR3 sequence is 17 residues long. The germline V and J ends were trimmed by 0 bases and 5 bases, with 17 bases remaining between them. Germline CDR1 MNHEY, CDR2 SMNVEV (reference sequence). Here the CDR3 reads CASSLSQTNQKNNEQFF. The CDR3, as DNA: TGTGCCAGCAGTTTATCGCAGACTAACCAGAAGAACAATGAGCAGTTCTTC.

This clone was detected a few times. The rearrangement links TRBV6-6 to TRBJ1-5; D is perhaps TRBD1 (5 bases). V gave up 6 bases and J gave up 5 bases, with 17 bases separating them. Germline CDR1 and CDR2: MNHNY and SVGAGI (reference sequence). CDR3 size: 15 residues. The CDR3 bases are TGTGCCAGCAGCCCGATGACAGCAGGCGATCAGCCCCAGCATTTT. This encodes CASSPMTAGDQPQHF.

Only a few counts were recorded for this clone. V gene TRBV20-1 combines with J gene TRBJ1-1; tentatively, D is TRBD1 (5 bases). Germline V gene data show CDR1 as DFQATT and CDR2 as SNEGSKA (reference sequence). The CDR3 loop spans 11 amino acids. The germline V and J ends were trimmed by 3 bases and 5 bases, with 7 bases remaining between them. CDR3 residues: CSARGGTEAFF. CDR3 in DNA: TGCAGTGCTAGGGGGGGGACTGAAGCTTTCTTT.

This sequence joins TRBV2 and TRBJ2-1; TRBD2 matches at 9 bases. Germline values: CDR1 SNHLY, CDR2 FYNNEI. The CDR3 length is 14 residues. V shed 2 bases and J 9 bases; nucleotides not matched to a gene: 5. The CDR3 loop is CASSERSSGSEQFF. The CDR3, as DNA: TGTGCCAGCAGTGAACGGAGTAGCGGGAGTGAGCAGTTCTTC.

This chain connects TRBV5-4 to TRBJ2-1; 9 nucleotides match TRBD2. Germline V gene data show CDR1 as SGHNT and CDR2 as YYREEE (reference sequence). The V and J ends lost 0 bases and 8 bases, in that order; junction bases with no gene match: 12. This CDR3 spans 17 amino acids. The CDR3 sequence: CASSLEVAGAVGDEQFF. The CDR3 bases are TGTGCCAGCAGCTTGGAGGTAGCGGGGGCGGTGGGGGATGAGCAGTTCTTC.

This clone was recorded a few times. The chain combines TRBV5-1 with TRBJ2-1, with D possibly being TRBD2 (5 bases). The CDR3 has 14 amino acids. Germline V CDR1 and CDR2: SGHRS, YFSETQ. V was clipped by 0 bases and J by 5 bases, with 9 bases between them. The CDR3 DNA is TGCGCCAGCAGCTTGGAATCGGGAAACAATGAGCAGTTCTTC. It encodes CASSLESGNNEQFF.

The chain carries TRBV2 and TRBJ2-5, with D perhaps TRBD1 (6 bases). The CDR3 covers 13 residues. Per germline, CDR1 SNHLY and CDR2 FYNNEI. With 6 bases removed from V and 4 bases from J, the gap between germline ends came to 12 bases. This CDR3 is CASRRSRGETQYF. The CDR3 DNA reads TGTGCCAGCAGGCGTAGCAGGGGAGAGACCCAGTACTTC.

This chain joins TRBV6-5 and TRBJ1-2; 8 bases line up with TRBD1. The germline CDR1 and CDR2 sequences are MNHEY and SVGAGI. The CDR3 loop spans 11 amino acids. Unmatched junction bases numbered 4, after V lost 2 bases and J lost 14 bases. Here the CDR3 reads CASSYQGASTF. The CDR3 region has the DNA TGTGCCAGCAGTTACCAGGGGGCCTCAACCTTC.

The gene calls are TRBV11-3 and TRBJ2-3, with 9 bases identical to TRBD1. Germline assignment: CDR1 SGHNT and CDR2 YENEEA. The length of the CDR3 is 14 residues. With V trimmed by 5 bases and J by 6 bases, 6 bases remained unmatched. Written as DNA, the CDR3 is TGTGCCAGCAGCGGGACAGGGATTTCTGATACGCAGTATTTT. As protein: CASSGTGISDTQYF.

The chain has TRBV28 and TRBJ1-1, with no clear D. Germline-derived CDR1 and CDR2 are MDHEN and SYDVKM. CDR3 length: 13 residues. The V gene lost 2 bases and the J gene lost 5 bases, with 9 bases spanning the gap. The chain's CDR3 is CASSLEGRTEAFF. The CDR3 DNA sequence: TGTGCCAGCAGTTTAGAGGGTCGGACTGAAGCTTTCTTT.